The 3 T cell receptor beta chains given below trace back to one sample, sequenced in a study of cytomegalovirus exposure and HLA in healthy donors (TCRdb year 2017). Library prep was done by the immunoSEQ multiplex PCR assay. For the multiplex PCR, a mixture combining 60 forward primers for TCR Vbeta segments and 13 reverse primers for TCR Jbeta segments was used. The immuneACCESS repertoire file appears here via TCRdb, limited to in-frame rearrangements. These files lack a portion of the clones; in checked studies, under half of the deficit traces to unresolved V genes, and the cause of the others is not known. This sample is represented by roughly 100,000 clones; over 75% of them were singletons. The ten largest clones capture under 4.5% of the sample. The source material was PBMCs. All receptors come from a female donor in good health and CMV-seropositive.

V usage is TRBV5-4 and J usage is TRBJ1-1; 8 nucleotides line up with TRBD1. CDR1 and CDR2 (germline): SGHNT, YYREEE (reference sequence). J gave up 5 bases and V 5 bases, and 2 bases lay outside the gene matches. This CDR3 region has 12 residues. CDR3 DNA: TGTGCCAGCAGTGACAGGGGTACTGAAGCTTTCTTT. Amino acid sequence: CASSDRGTEAFF.

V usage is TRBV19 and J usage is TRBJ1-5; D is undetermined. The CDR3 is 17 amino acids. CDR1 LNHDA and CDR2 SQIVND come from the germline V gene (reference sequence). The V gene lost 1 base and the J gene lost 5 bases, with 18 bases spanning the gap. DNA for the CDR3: TGTGCCAGTAGTATAGGGATGCAGGCGATAGTTTATCAGCCCCAGCATTTT. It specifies CASSIGMQAIVYQPQHF. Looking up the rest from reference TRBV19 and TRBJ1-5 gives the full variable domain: DGGITQSPKYLFRKEGQNVTLSCEQNLNHDAMYWYRQDPGQGLRLIYYSQIVNDFQKGDIAEGYSVSREKKESFPLTVTSAQKNPTAFYLCASSIGMQAIVYQPQHFGDGTRLSIL.

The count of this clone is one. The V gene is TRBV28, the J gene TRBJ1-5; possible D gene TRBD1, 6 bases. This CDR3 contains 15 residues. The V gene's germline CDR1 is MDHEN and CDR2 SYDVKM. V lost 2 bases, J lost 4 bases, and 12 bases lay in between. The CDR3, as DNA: TGTGCCAGCAGTTTAGCAGGGGAAGGTAATCAGCCCCAGCATTTT. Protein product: CASSLAGEGNQPQHF.